This entry concerns a single T cell receptor (beta chain). Libraries were prepared by immunoSEQ multiplex PCR; TCRdb keeps only in-frame clonotypes and omits some of them. The sample lists under 150,000 clones, around 81% occurring once. These data are taken from a study of blood T cell repertoires in COVID-19. Germline V gives CDR1 SGHTS, CDR2 YDEGEE. Between the trimmed V and J ends, which lost 5 bases and 9 bases, there was a span of 12 bases. The CDR3 loop spans 12 amino acids. This clonotype was sampled from a woman between 35 and 50 years old who had recovered from COVID-19. V and J are TRBV5-8 and TRBJ1-5; perhaps TRBD1 as D (5 bases). The sample taken for sequencing was PBMCs or T cells enriched from blood (not recorded which). CDR3 in amino acids: CASSPRGTPQHF. Written as DNA, the CDR3 is TGTGCCAGCAGTCCTCGGGGGACGCCCCAGCATTTT.